A single sample gave rise to the 3 T cell receptor beta chains below, sequenced in a study of shared clonotypes between healthy human individuals. Some clones are missing from TCRdb's copy, which holds only in-frame ones; the method was immunoSEQ multiplex PCR. The profile shows about 1 million clones, approximately 70% of them singletons. The sequencing input was memory CD4+ T cells sorted from blood. As to subset: CD45RA-negative fraction. The receptors were gathered from a man younger than 30 in good health.

This chain joins TRBV6-5 and TRBJ1-1, with TRBD1 matching 11 bases. In germline, CDR1 is MNHEY, CDR2 SVGAGI. With V trimmed by 4 bases and J by 10 bases, 5 bases remained unmatched. The CDR3 runs 13 residues. Here the CDR3 reads CASSSGQGARAFF. CDR3 nucleotides: TGTGCCAGCAGTTCCGGACAGGGGGCTAGAGCTTTCTTT.

The chain combines TRBV5-8 with TRBJ2-1; D gene unclear. V gave up 3 bases and J gave up 5 bases, with 15 bases separating them. Germline CDR1 reads SGHTS; CDR2 reads YDEGEE. This CDR3 is 15 amino acids long. CDR3 bases: TGTGCCAGCAGCTCAGGATATACCCCCGACAATGAGCAGTTCTTC. As protein: CASSSGYTPDNEQFF.

This clone showed up just once. The identical CDR3 is also encoded by other nucleotide sequences in the sample. The chain employs TRBV18 and TRBJ2-7; D perhaps matches TRBD2 (5 bases). Trimming removed 3 bases at V and 6 bases at J, with 18 bases between. The germline CDR1 and CDR2 sequences are KGHSH and LQKENI. The CDR3 length is 15 residues. The CDR3 reads CASSPPARMEAEQYF. CDR3 nucleotides: TGTGCCAGCTCACCGCCGGCCCGAATGGAGGCCGAGCAGTACTTC.